The 10 T cell receptor beta chains presented below share a single source sample, sequenced in a study of blood T cell repertoires in COVID-19. This table comes from immunoSEQ multiplex PCR, and its TCRdb copy is limited to in-frame clones, with some not included. The repertoire holds 150,000 to 190,000 clones, with around 87% as singletons. Material: peripheral blood. Receptors were obtained from a woman in her 40s with acute or convalescent COVID-19.

The V gene is TRBV3-1 (or the pseudogene TRBV3-2), the J gene TRBJ2-4; D gene unclear. Germline V gives CDR1 LGHDT, CDR2 YNNKEL (reference sequence). The CDR3 loop spans 14 amino acids. V lost 5 bases to trimming and J lost 0 bases, with 8 bases between them. This chain's CDR3 is CASSKQVAKNIQYF. CDR3 bases: TGTGCCAGCAGCAAGCAGGTAGCCAAAAACATTCAGTACTTC.

In this sample, this clone turned up once. This rearrangement joins TRBV11-3 to TRBJ2-1; 16 nucleotides match TRBD2. Germline CDR1 is SGHNT and CDR2 is YENEEA. V shed 4 bases and J 9 bases; nucleotides not matched to a gene: 3. This CDR3 spans 15 amino acids. This CDR3 reads CASSSGLAGGSEQFF. CDR3 DNA sequence: TGTGCCAGCAGCTCGGGACTAGCGGGAGGGAGTGAGCAGTTCTTC.

The J gene is TRBJ1-4, the V gene TRBV6-5, with 7 bases identical to TRBD1. This CDR3 is built from 15 residues. From germline, CDR1 is MNHEY and CDR2 SVGAGI. J lost 6 bases, V lost 5 bases, and 9 bases had no gene match. The CDR3 here is CASSNRGLKHEKLFF. As DNA, the CDR3 is TGTGCCAGCAGTAACAGGGGCCTCAAACATGAAAAACTGTTTTTT.

The chain joins TRBV11-3 to TRBJ2-7; the match to TRBD2 covers 8 bases. Germline assignment: CDR1 SGHNT and CDR2 YENEEA. This CDR3 is 15 amino acids long. V shed 5 bases, J shed 5 bases, and the junction held 11 bases outside the gene matches. The DNA of the CDR3 is TGTGCCAGCAGCCTAGGAGCGGGAGCTCTCGACGAGCAGTACTTC. It yields the protein CASSLGAGALDEQYF. Together with reference TRBV11-3 and TRBJ2-7, the CDR3 gives the full variable domain: EAGVVQSPRYKIIEKKQPVAFWCNPISGHNTLYWYLQNLGQGPELLIRYENEEAVDDSQLPKDRFSAERLKGVDSTLKIQPAELGDSAVYLCASSLGAGALDEQYFGPGTRLTVT.

The chain employs TRBV2 and TRBJ2-1; 15 positions match TRBD2. Germline CDR1 SNHLY, CDR2 FYNNEI. Unmatched junction bases numbered 3, after V lost 6 bases and J lost 0 bases. There are 17 residues in the CDR3. CDR3 in DNA: TGTGCCAGCAGGGGACTAGCGGGGGGAAACTCCTACAATGAGCAGTTCTTC. It specifies CASRGLAGGNSYNEQFF.

The chain joins TRBV27 to TRBJ1-2; the D gene is possibly TRBD1 (6 bases). V shed 6 bases and J shed 0 bases, with 14 bases lying between them. The CDR3 totals 15 residues. From germline, CDR1 is MNHEY and CDR2 SMNVEV (reference sequence). The CDR3 loop reads CASSPEGVSNYGYTF. CDR3 DNA: TGTGCCAGCAGCCCCGAGGGGGTATCTAACTATGGCTACACCTTC.

The chain couples TRBV5-1 to TRBJ1-5; the D gene is possibly TRBD1 (5 bases). V gave up 1 base and J gave up 0 bases, with 11 bases separating them. CDR1 and CDR2 from the germline V gene are SGHRS and YFSETQ. The CDR3 contains 16 residues. The CDR3 sequence is CASSLSTVNSNQPQHF. CDR3 in DNA: TGCGCCAGCAGCTTGTCGACAGTGAATAGCAATCAGCCCCAGCATTTT.

This chain connects TRBV11-2 to TRBJ2-1; 7 bases fit TRBD2. CDR3 length: 15 residues. The germline V gene has CDR1 SGHAT and CDR2 FQNNGV. V shed 2 bases and J 8 bases; nucleotides not matched to a gene: 9. CDR3 amino acids: CASSLLVGLGYEQFF. CDR3 nucleotides: TGTGCCAGCAGCTTACTGGTCGGACTAGGGTATGAGCAGTTCTTC.

This chain joins TRBV21-1 and TRBJ2-1; the table's D call, TRBD2, was not checked against the DNA. TRBV21-1 is assigned pseudogene status. CDR3 size: 20 residues. CDR3 in DNA: TGTGCCAGCAGCAAAGGTACTAGCGGGGGGAGATACGGTTCCTACAATGAGCAGTTCTTC. Amino acids: CASSKGTSGGRYGSYNEQFF.

The rearrangement joins TRBV19 to TRBJ2-6; D not certain. The CDR3 extends over 17 amino acids. V gave up 5 bases and J gave up 0 bases, with 14 bases separating them. Germline V gene data show CDR1 as LNHDA and CDR2 as SQIVND (reference sequence). The CDR3 nucleotides read TGTGCCAGTAGTTCTGGCGGTTCGTTCTCTGGGGCCAACGTCCTGACTTTC. Translated, it gives CASSSGGSFSGANVLTF.